This T cell receptor beta chain comes out of a study of T-cell memory formation after mild COVID-19. Overall study findings and caveats: Day 15 to 85 contracting clones showed balanced CD4/CD8; later expanders leaned CD4+. CD8+ contracting clones occupied EMRA, while CD4+ ones occupied mainly CM and EM.

This clonotype was found a few times. Its antigen is as yet unknown. Using constant-segment primers, 5'RACE produced TCR alpha and TCR beta cDNA libraries carrying sample barcodes and UMIs. TCRdb reprocessed the 5' RACE reads via MiXCR and lists one record per CDR3 protein. In the table there are some 410,000 distinct CDR3 sequences, roughly a quarter of which are singletons. CDR3 length equals 15 residues. Germline values: CDR1 SGHNT, CDR2 YENEEA. V was cut by 1 base and J by 2 bases, with 9 bases left in between. The chain recombines TRBV11-3 with TRBJ2-1; D possibly corresponds to TRBD2 (5 bases). This TCR derives from an adult woman who had mild COVID-19 (a few samples of this study predate the infection). Cell type and time point are not known. The specimen was PBMCs or a T cell subset sorted from them (not recorded which). In nucleotides, the CDR3 is TGTGCCAGCAGCTTAGGACTATTCGCCTACAATGAGCAGTTCTTC. Amino acid sequence: CASSLGLFAYNEQFF. The full variable domain, with the rest looked up from reference TRBV11-3 and TRBJ2-1, is EAGVVQSPRYKIIEKKQPVAFWCNPISGHNTLYWYLQNLGQGPELLIRYENEEAVDDSQLPKDRFSAERLKGVDSTLKIQPAELGDSAVYLCASSLGLFAYNEQFFGPGTRLTVL.